The 16 T cell receptor beta chains reported below all come from one sample, sequenced in a study of T-cell reconstitution after alpha-beta-depleted transplantation in children. TCRbeta library preparation incorporated unique molecular identifiers. TCRdb reprocessed the PCR reads via MiXCR and lists one record per CDR3 protein. The profile shows hundreds of thousands of distinct CDR3 sequences, about an eighth of them singletons. This specimen was PBMCs, taken before TCRalphabeta/CD19-depleted stem cell transplant. These receptors originate from a girl aged 2 to 9 with congenital amegakaryocytic thrombocytopenia, due to receive a stem cell transplant.

The chain links TRBV2 to TRBJ1-1; weak D call: TRBD1 (5 bases). Deletions cut 7 bases from V and 8 bases from J, with 14 bases between. The CDR3 runs 12 residues. CDR1 is SNHLY and CDR2 is FYNNEI in the germline V gene. CDR3 region: CASNTDSPEAFF. The CDR3 DNA follows: TGTGCCAGCAATACTGACAGCCCCGAAGCTTTCTTT.

As to this clonotype: A much larger clone lies a single base off, so this may be a read error. The rearrangement joins TRBV11-3 to TRBJ2-2; D may match TRBD1 or TRBD2 (5 bases each). This CDR3 is built from 13 residues. Germline V gene sequence: CDR1 SGHNT, CDR2 YENEEA. Trimming took off 5 bases at V and 5 bases at J, with 9 bases between the two ends. The CDR3 loop reads CASSMRGTGELFF. The CDR3 bases are TGTGCCAGCAGCATGAGGGGTACCGGGGAGCTGTTTTTT.

The rearrangement joins TRBV29-1 to TRBJ2-5; no firm D call. The germline V and J ends were trimmed by 4 bases and 2 bases, with 8 bases remaining between them. CDR3 length equals 12 residues. The V gene's germline CDR1 is SQVTM and CDR2 ANQGSEA. The DNA for the CDR3 is TGCAGCGTTGCGGCCACTCAAGAGACCCAGTACTTC. This sequence encodes CSVAATQETQYF. Full variable domain (missing parts from reference TRBV29-1 and TRBJ2-5): SAVISQKPSRDICQRGTSLTIQCQVDSQVTMMFWYRQQPGQSLTLIATANQGSEATYESGFVIDKFPISRPNLTFSTLTVSNMSPEDSSIYLCSVAATQETQYFGPGTRLLVL.

This clonotype was counted ten times or more. The rearrangement links TRBV15 to TRBJ2-2; 8 bases line up with TRBD2. The CDR3 length is 17 residues. Germline CDR1 reads LNHNV; CDR2 reads YYDKDF (reference sequence). V shed 0 bases and J 5 bases; nucleotides not matched to a gene: 8. CDR3 bases: TGTGCCACCAGCAGAGATGCCATAACTAGCGGAACCGGGGAGCTGTTTTTT. Its translation: CATSRDAITSGTGELFF.

This clonotype has more than one count but fewer than ten. Here the CDR3 reads CASSLPGLAGVDTQYF. CDR3 bases: TGCGCCAGCAGCTTGCCGGGACTAGCGGGAGTGGATACGCAGTATTTT. The chain has TRBV5-1 and TRBJ2-3; 14 nucleotides match TRBD2. Germline V gene data show CDR1 as SGHRS and CDR2 as YFSETQ. With V trimmed by 1 base and J by 6 bases, 4 bases remained unmatched. The CDR3 consists of 16 residues.

As regards this clonotype: A read error is possible here, since a much larger clone lies one base away. The chain carries TRBV12-3 or TRBV12-4 and TRBJ1-4; D uncertain. The CDR3 loop spans 15 amino acids. The CDR3 DNA follows: TGTGCCAGCAGCCCTAATCATGCAACTAATGGAAAACTGTTTTTT. The encoded protein is CASSPNHATNGKLFF.

This clonotype was counted between two and nine times. The chain is built from TRBV3-1 and TRBJ2-1; possible D gene TRBD2, 6 bases. The CDR3 is 18 residues long. Per germline, CDR1 LGHDT and CDR2 YNNKEL (reference sequence). The V and J ends lost 3 bases and 3 bases respectively, with 21 bases between them. CDR3 protein: CASSQRPFWEVNYNEQFF. The CDR3 nucleotides are TGTGCCAGCAGCCAGAGGCCTTTTTGGGAGGTTAACTACAATGAGCAGTTCTTC.

The chain has TRBV10-3 and TRBJ2-7; the D gene is possibly TRBD2 (6 bases). The germline V gene encodes CDR1 ENHRY and CDR2 SYGVKD. The CDR3 has 13 residues. V was clipped by 2 bases and J by 5 bases, with 10 bases between them. The CDR3 is CAISEQTSNEQYF. As DNA, the CDR3 is TGTGCCATCAGTGAGCAAACTAGCAACGAGCAGTACTTC.

V and J are TRBV11-2 and TRBJ2-2, with unresolved D. Germline CDR1 SGHAT, CDR2 FQNNGV. This CDR3 comprises 13 residues. With 3 bases removed from V and 9 bases from J, the gap between germline ends came to 11 bases. DNA of the CDR3: TGTGCCAGCAGCTTTTTCGAGAGCCGGGAGCTGTTTTTT. It yields the protein CASSFFESRELFF.

This clonotype came up many times. The chain is built from TRBV24-1 and TRBJ2-2; D gene unclear. The ends were cut back, 0 bases at V and 0 bases at J, with 4 bases in the middle. The CDR3 spans 15 residues. Germline V CDR1 and CDR2: KGHDR, SFDVKD. The CDR3 DNA follows: TGTGCCACCAGTGATTTGCGCCCGAACACCGGGGAGCTGTTTTTT. It encodes CATSDLRPNTGELFF.

This clonotype was detected many times. V is TRBV20-1 and J is TRBJ2-7, with 7 bases matching TRBD2. V gave up 1 base and J gave up 2 bases; unmatched junction bases: 5. Germline CDR1 and CDR2: DFQATT and SNEGSKA (reference sequence). This CDR3 has 14 residues. The CDR3: CSARGFAGAYEQYF. The CDR3, as DNA: TGCAGTGCTAGAGGGTTCGCGGGAGCCTACGAGCAGTACTTC.

The table lists this clonotype with a few counts. The rearrangement joins TRBV15 to TRBJ2-1; 11 bases agree with TRBD2. The CDR3 has 16 amino acids. After removal of 6 bases from V and 8 bases from J, the junction contained 12 bases not matched to a gene. Germline lookup yields CDR1 LNHNV and CDR2 YYDKDF (reference sequence). The CDR3 protein is CATSMGLAARVDEQFF. CDR3 bases: TGTGCCACCAGTATGGGACTAGCGGCTCGGGTCGATGAGCAGTTCTTC.

In its sample, this clonotype was seen many times. The chain has TRBV20-1 and TRBJ1-2; perhaps TRBD1 as D (5 bases). Deletions cut 6 bases from V and 3 bases from J, with 23 bases between. This CDR3 is built from 16 residues. Germline V gene lookup returns CDR1 DFQATT and CDR2 SNEGSKA (reference sequence). The DNA of the CDR3 is TGCAGTGCCCACGTGTCAAACAGGAGAAGCTACTATGGCTACACCTTC. Translation gives CSAHVSNRRSYYGYTF.

The chain links TRBV5-1 to TRBJ2-1; D remains unclear. The V gene's germline CDR1 is SGHRS and CDR2 YFSETQ. Trimming left V 0 bases short and J 6 bases short, with 10 bases between. The CDR3 is 14 amino acids. The CDR3 DNA sequence: TGCGCCAGCAGCTTGGAGTCGCCTATCAATGAGCAGTTCTTC. It yields the protein CASSLESPINEQFF. The variable domain in full, with the rest retrieved from reference TRBV5-1 and TRBJ2-1, is KAGVTQTPRYLIKTRGQQVTLSCSPISGHRSVSWYQQTPGQGLQFLFEYFSETQRNKGNFPGRFSGRQFSNSRSEMNVSTLELGDSALYLCASSLESPINEQFFGPGTRLTVL.

This clonotype has only a few counts. The chain joins TRBV5-1 to TRBJ2-1, with 7 bases lining up with TRBD2. V shed 4 bases, J shed 8 bases, and the junction held 9 bases outside the gene matches. This CDR3 contains 14 residues. Germline V CDR1 and CDR2: SGHRS, YFSETQ. CDR3 DNA sequence: TGCGCCAGCAGCCTGGTGGGAGGGGTCGATGAGCAGTTCTTC. Translated, it gives CASSLVGGVDEQFF.

A few counts support this clonotype. The rearrangement joins TRBV12-3 or TRBV12-4 to TRBJ1-1; no definite D call. This CDR3 comprises 13 residues. Trimming removed 6 bases at V and 5 bases at J, with 13 bases between. The CDR3 DNA is TGTGCCAGCAGCCCCTCGATACGGACTGAAGCTTTCTTT. Translation: CASSPSIRTEAFF.